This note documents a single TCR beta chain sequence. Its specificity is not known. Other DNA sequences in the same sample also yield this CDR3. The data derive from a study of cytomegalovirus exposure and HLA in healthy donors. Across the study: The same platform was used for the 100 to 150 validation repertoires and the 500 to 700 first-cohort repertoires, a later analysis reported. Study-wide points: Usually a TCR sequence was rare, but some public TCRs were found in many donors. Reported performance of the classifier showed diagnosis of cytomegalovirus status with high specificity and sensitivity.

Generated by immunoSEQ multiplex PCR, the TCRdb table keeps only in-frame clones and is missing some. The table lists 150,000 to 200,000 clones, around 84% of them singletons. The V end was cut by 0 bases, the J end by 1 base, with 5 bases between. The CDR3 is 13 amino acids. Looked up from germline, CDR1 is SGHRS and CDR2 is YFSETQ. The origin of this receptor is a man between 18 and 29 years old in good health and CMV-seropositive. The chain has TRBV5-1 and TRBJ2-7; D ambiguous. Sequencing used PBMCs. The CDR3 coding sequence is TGCGCCAGCAGCTTGGCGAGATCCTACGAGCAGTACTTC. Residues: CASSLARSYEQYF.